This T cell receptor (beta chain) was sequenced in a study of Tregs in tolerant kidney transplant recipients. About the research overall: A roughly three-day belatacept mixed lymphocyte reaction, sometimes plus 5-day graft donor restimulation, preceded CD4+CD25+CD127- sorting. The study's findings and limits: Findings come from small patient numbers and require larger validation.

TCRdb keeps only in-frame clones here, not all; method: immunoSEQ multiplex PCR. Altogether 30,000 to 35,000 clones are present, over 65% being singletons, with the ten largest covering 2% to 2.5%. Germline values: CDR1 SGDLS, CDR2 YYNGEE. The CDR3 contains 16 residues. V shed 5 bases and J 3 bases; nucleotides not matched to a gene: 9. This clone was detected once. The target antigen is unknown. The clonotype originates from a human donor in good health. The sample comprised Tregs from blood cultured with allogeneic cells. V gene TRBV9 combines with J gene TRBJ2-3; 10 positions agree with TRBD2. The CDR3 nucleotides read TGTGCCAGCAGTCCATTAGCGGGAGGCGGGACAGATACGCAGTATTTT. Its protein product is CASSPLAGGGTDTQYF.